This T cell receptor (beta chain) was observed in a study of response to subunit inactivated influenza vaccine. MiXCR was run by TCRdb on the RT-PCR reads, yielding one entry per CDR3 protein. The table has about 190,000 distinct CDR3 sequences, roughly 14% seen once; the top ten hold about 25%. Comments on this clonotype: What it binds is unknown.

The J segment lost 2 bases and the V segment lost 4 bases, leaving 7 bases of the junction unmatched. CDR3 length: 15 amino acids. Germline CDR1 reads SGHRS; CDR2 reads YFSETQ. Whole-study results and caveats: Few additional T cells are recruited per seasonal influenza vaccination, authors suggested.

This rearrangement joins TRBV5-1 to TRBJ2-7, with 9 bases lining up with TRBD1. The receptor's source is a man in his forties or fifties who received an inactivated influenza vaccine. Sequenced here: CD8+ T cells sorted from PBMCs, sampled less than 6 days after vaccination. CDR3 amino acids: CASSPTTGGAYEQYF. The CDR3 DNA sequence: TGCGCCAGCAGCCCTACTACAGGGGGCGCCTACGAGCAGTACTTC.